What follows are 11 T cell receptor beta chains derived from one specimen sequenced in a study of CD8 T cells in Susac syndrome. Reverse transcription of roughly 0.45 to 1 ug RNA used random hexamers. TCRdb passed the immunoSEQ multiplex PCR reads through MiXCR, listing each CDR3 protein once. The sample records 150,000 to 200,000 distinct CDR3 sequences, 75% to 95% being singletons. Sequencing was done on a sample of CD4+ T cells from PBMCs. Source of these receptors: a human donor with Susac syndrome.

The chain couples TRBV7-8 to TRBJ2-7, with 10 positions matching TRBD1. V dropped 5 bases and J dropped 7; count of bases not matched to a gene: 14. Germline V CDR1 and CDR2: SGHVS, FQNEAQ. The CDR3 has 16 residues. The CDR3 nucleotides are TGTGCCAGCAGCGTCTTTGGGGGACAGGGGTCCCCGGAGCAGTACTTC. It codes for CASSVFGGQGSPEQYF.

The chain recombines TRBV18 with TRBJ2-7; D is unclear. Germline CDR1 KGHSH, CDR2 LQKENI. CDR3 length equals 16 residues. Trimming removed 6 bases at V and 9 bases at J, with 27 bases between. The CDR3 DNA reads TGTGCCAGCTCGCCCCAAGAACGTTGGGGAAACGTCGGGCAGTACTTC. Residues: CASSPQERWGNVGQYF.

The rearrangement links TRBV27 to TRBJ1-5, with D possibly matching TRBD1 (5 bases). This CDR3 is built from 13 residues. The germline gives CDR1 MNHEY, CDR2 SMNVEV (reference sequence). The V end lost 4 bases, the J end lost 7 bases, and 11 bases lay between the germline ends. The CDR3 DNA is TGTGCCAGCAGTTCCAGGGACCGGCAGCCCCAGCATTTT. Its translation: CASSSRDRQPQHF.

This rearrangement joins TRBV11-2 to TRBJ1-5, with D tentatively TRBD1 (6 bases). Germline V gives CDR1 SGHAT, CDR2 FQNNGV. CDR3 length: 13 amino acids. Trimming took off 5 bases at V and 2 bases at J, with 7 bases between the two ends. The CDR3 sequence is CASSAGGNQPQHF. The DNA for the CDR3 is TGTGCCAGCAGCGCAGGGGGCAATCAGCCCCAGCATTTT.

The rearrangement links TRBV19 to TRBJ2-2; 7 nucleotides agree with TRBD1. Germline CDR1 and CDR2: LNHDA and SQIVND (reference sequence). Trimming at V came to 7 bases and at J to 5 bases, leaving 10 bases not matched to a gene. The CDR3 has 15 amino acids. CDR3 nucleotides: TGTGCCAGTAATAGTCCGGGACAGAGTACCGGGGAGCTGTTTTTT. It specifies CASNSPGQSTGELFF.

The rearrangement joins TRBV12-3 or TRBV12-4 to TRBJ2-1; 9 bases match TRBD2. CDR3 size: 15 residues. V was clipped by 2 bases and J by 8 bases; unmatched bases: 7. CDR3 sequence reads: CASSLTGLAGHEQFF. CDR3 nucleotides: TGTGCCAGCAGTTTAACGGGGCTAGCGGGACATGAGCAGTTCTTC.

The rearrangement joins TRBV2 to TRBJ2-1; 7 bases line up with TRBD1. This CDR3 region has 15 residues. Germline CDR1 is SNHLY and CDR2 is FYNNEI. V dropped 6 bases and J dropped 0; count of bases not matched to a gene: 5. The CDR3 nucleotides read TGTGCCAGCAGGGACCGGGACAGCTCCTACAATGAGCAGTTCTTC. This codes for CASRDRDSSYNEQFF.

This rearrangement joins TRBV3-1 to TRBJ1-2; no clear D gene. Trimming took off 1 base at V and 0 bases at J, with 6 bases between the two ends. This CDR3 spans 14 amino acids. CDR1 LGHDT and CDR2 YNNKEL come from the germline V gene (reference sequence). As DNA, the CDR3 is TGTGCCAGCAGCCAAGGCAACCCTAACTATGGCTACACCTTC. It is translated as CASSQGNPNYGYTF.

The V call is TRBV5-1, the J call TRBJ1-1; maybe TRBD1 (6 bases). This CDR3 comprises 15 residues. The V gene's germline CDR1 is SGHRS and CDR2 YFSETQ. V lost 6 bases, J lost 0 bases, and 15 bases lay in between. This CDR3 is CASTSGTNLNTEAFF. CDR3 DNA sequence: TGCGCCAGCACTTCCGGGACAAACTTGAACACTGAAGCTTTCTTT.

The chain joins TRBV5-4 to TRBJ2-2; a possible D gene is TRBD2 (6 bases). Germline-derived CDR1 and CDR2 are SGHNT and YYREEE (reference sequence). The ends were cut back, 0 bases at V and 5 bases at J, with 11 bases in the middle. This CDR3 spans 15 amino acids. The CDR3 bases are TGTGCCAGCAGCTTGGAACTAGCAAGGACCGGGGAGCTGTTTTTT. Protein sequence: CASSLELARTGELFF.

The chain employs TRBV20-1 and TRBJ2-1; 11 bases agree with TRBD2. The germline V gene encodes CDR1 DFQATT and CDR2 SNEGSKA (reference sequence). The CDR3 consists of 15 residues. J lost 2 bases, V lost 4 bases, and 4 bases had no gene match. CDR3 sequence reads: CSATGLAGPYNEQFF. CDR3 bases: TGCAGTGCTACCGGACTAGCGGGTCCCTACAATGAGCAGTTCTTC.